The present T cell receptor (beta chain) was sequenced within a study of cytomegalovirus exposure and HLA in healthy donors. This clone was counted once. The V and J ends lost 3 bases and 2 bases, in that order; junction bases with no gene match: 8. The germline V gene has CDR1 MGHRA and CDR2 YSYEKL. This CDR3 contains 16 residues. Only in-frame clones appear in the TCRdb table, and some are missing; sequencing was by immunoSEQ multiplex PCR. The sample gives hundreds of thousands of clones, roughly 85% of which show up once; under 0.95% is in the top ten. V and J are TRBV4-1 and TRBJ2-3; 7 bases map to TRBD2. The TCR sequence derives from a young woman in good health and CMV-seronegative. The sample consisted of PBMCs. The CDR3 spells CASSQGAGRFTDTQYF. The CDR3 DNA follows: TGCGCCAGCAGCCAGGGCGCCGGGAGGTTCACAGATACGCAGTATTTT.